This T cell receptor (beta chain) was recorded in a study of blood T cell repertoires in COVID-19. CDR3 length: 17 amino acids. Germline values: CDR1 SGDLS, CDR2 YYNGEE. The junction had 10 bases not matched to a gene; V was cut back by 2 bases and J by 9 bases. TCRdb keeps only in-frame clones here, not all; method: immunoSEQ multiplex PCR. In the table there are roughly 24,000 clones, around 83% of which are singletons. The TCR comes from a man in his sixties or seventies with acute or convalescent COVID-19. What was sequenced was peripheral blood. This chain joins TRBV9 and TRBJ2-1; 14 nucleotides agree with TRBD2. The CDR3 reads CASSVGTSGSLSGEQFF. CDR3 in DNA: TGTGCCAGCAGCGTCGGGACTAGCGGGAGTCTATCTGGTGAGCAGTTCTTC. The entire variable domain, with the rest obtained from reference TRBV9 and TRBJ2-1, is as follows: DSGVTQTPKHLITATGQRVTLRCSPRSGDLSVYWYQQSLDQGLQFLIQYYNGEERAKGNILERFSAQQFPDLHSELNLSSLELGDSALYFCASSVGTSGSLSGEQFFGPGTRLTVL.